These 11 T cell receptor beta chains came from one sample sequenced in a study of cytomegalovirus exposure and HLA in healthy donors. With 60 Vbeta and 13 Jbeta primers, the PCR was carried out. Sequencing was performed with immunoSEQ multiplex PCR; in TCRdb, only in-frame clones are kept and a portion is missing. The repertoire holds about 120,000 clones, about three quarters seen once, with roughly 30% in the top ten. Sequenced sample: PBMCs. Receptor source: a man in his 60s in good health and CMV-seropositive.

Only a few counts were recorded for this clone. The chain combines TRBV9 with TRBJ2-3, with 8 positions matching TRBD2. The ends lost 2 bases at V and 3 bases at J; junction bases unmatched: 20. Per germline, CDR1 SGDLS and CDR2 YYNGEE. The CDR3 has 20 amino acids. The CDR3 nucleotides are TGTGCCAGCAGCGTTGGTCCCACGCGGGGGGCGGGAGTTTTGACAGATACGCAGTATTTT. Its protein is CASSVGPTRGAGVLTDTQYF.

This clone occurred a few times. The chain has TRBV28 and TRBJ2-1; 7 bases align to TRBD2. Looked up from germline, CDR1 is MDHEN and CDR2 is SYDVKM. V was clipped by 3 bases and J by 14 bases; unmatched bases: 22. CDR3 length equals 17 residues. CDR3 DNA: TGTGCCAGCAGTTTTGGGGGTTTGGGCGGGAGAGGGGCAAGGGAGTTCTTC. Translated: CASSFGGLGGRGAREFF.

V usage is TRBV29-1 and J usage is TRBJ2-7; possibly TRBD1 for D (5 bases). Germline assignment: CDR1 SQVTM and CDR2 ANQGSEA. V lost 6 bases and J 0 bases, leaving 9 bases between the germline ends. CDR3 length: 12 residues. In DNA form, the CDR3 reads TGCAGCGTGCAGACAGCCTCCTACGAGCAGTACTTC. Amino acid sequence: CSVQTASYEQYF.

This rearrangement joins TRBV18 to TRBJ1-4; D might be TRBD1 (5 bases). V shed 1 base and J shed 7 bases, with 13 bases lying between them. Germline loops: CDR1 KGHSH, CDR2 LQKENI. The CDR3 spans 15 residues. The chain's CDR3 is CASSPRGIQGEKLFF. The CDR3 DNA is TGTGCCAGCTCACCACGGGGTATCCAGGGTGAAAAACTGTTTTTT.

The chain joins TRBV28 to TRBJ1-6, with 8 positions matching TRBD1. The CDR3 has 15 residues. The ends lost 3 bases at V and 7 bases at J; junction bases unmatched: 5. Germline CDR1 MDHEN, CDR2 SYDVKM. The DNA for the CDR3 is TGTGCCAGCAGTTTGACAGGGGTATTAAATTCACCCCTCCACTTT. Its protein is CASSLTGVLNSPLHF.

The chain links TRBV6-1 to TRBJ2-5; D is unclear. V lost 6 bases, J lost 3 bases, and 11 bases lay in between. Germline V CDR1 and CDR2: MNHNS, SASEGT. The CDR3 contains 13 residues. The CDR3 loop reads CASSHTLKETQYF. CDR3 DNA: TGTGCCAGCAGCCACACATTGAAAGAGACCCAGTACTTC.

V and J are TRBV7-8 and TRBJ1-1; D might be TRBD1 (6 bases). From germline, CDR1 is SGHVS and CDR2 FQNEAQ. V was cut by 5 bases and J by 5 bases, with 15 bases left in between. The CDR3 totals 14 residues. The CDR3 region is CASSLQGLDTEAFF. The CDR3 DNA follows: TGTGCCAGCAGCCTACAGGGTTTGGATACTGAAGCTTTCTTT. The complete variable domain, with remaining parts taken from reference TRBV7-8 and TRBJ1-1, reads GAGVSQSPRYKVAKRGQDVALRCDPISGHVSLFWYQQALGQGPEFLTYFQNEAQLDKSGLPSDRFFAERPEGSVSTLKIQRTQQEDSAVYLCASSLQGLDTEAFFGQGTRLTVV.

The CDR3: CASSLGANRAAIYF. In DNA, the CDR3 is TGCGCCAGCAGCTTGGGCGCGAACAGGGCCGCCATATATTTT. The rearrangement uses TRBV5-1 and TRBJ1-3; D might be TRBD1 (6 bases). The CDR3 consists of 14 residues. Trimming cost V 0 bases and J 11 bases, with 15 bases left between them. Germline assignment: CDR1 SGHRS and CDR2 YFSETQ.

Regarding this clone: Mismatch with germline at one junction end may stem from a read error. The chain uses TRBV6-1 and TRBJ1-5, with unresolved D. The CDR3 contains 13 residues. Germline V gives CDR1 MNHNS, CDR2 SASEGT. The CDR3 here is CASNRVSHQPQHF. The CDR3 DNA reads as TGTGCCAGCAATCGGGTTAGCCATCAGCCCCAGCATTTT.

This clone showed up just once. V gene TRBV6-5 combines with J gene TRBJ1-4; TRBD1 is a possible D gene (5 bases). Germline V gene sequence: CDR1 MNHEY, CDR2 SVGAGI. This CDR3 contains 15 residues. V was cut by 6 bases and J by 4 bases, with 15 bases left in between. DNA of the CDR3: TGTGCCAGCAGCCGCCGACAGACCATTAATGAAAAACTGTTTTTT. It translates to CASSRRQTINEKLFF.

The chain has TRBV7-8 and TRBJ2-5; 10 bases agree with TRBD2. The ends lost 5 bases at V and 1 base at J; junction bases unmatched: 7. Per the germline V gene, CDR1 is SGHVS and CDR2 is FQNEAQ. This CDR3 has 16 amino acids. The CDR3 region is CASSPRASGGQETQYF. The CDR3 region has the DNA TGTGCCAGCAGCCCAAGGGCTAGCGGGGGCCAAGAGACCCAGTACTTC.